The entry below describes one T cell receptor beta chain. Its antigen remains unidentified. These data are taken from a study of cytomegalovirus exposure and HLA in healthy donors. At the level of the study: About 83 million unique TCRs from HLA-typed donors made up an early data release.

Amplification used 60 Vbeta primers and 13 Jbeta primers. Profiling relied on immunoSEQ multiplex PCR, and the TCRdb table lists in-frame clones only, not all of them. The table includes about 230,000 clones, around nine tenths detected once. Although they were nominally healthy when sampled, donors likely had unrecorded immune exposures. The study, taken as a whole, reports: Across donors, presence/absence analyses took sequencing depth to be roughly uniform.

Germline CDR1 is SGHVS and CDR2 is FNYEAQ. The CDR3 sequence is 18 residues long. Trimming pared 1 base from V and 3 bases from J, leaving 22 bases between. The sequencing sample was made of PBMCs. V is TRBV7-6 and J is TRBJ2-7; D may be TRBD2 (6 bases). The sequence was collected from a woman aged 18-29 years in good health and CMV-seronegative. CDR3 loop: CASSLGSFVQGGNYEQYF. CDR3 DNA: TGTGCCAGCAGCTTAGGAAGTTTTGTCCAGGGAGGAAACTACGAGCAGTACTTC.